The TCR beta chain under discussion was sequenced for a study of T-cell reconstitution after alpha-beta-depleted transplantation in children. Preparing the TCRbeta library involved the use of unique molecular identifiers. Each CDR3 protein gets one entry after TCRdb re-called the PCR reads with MiXCR. The data show 600,000 to 700,000 distinct CDR3 sequences, with about 15% seen just once and 1.1% held by the top ten. The germline CDR1 and CDR2 sequences are SGHRS and YFSETQ. The CDR3 sequence is 16 residues long. With 0 bases removed from V and 0 bases from J, the gap between germline ends came to 13 bases. The table lists this clonotype with many counts.

The clonotype originates from a human donor who donated a stem cell graft to a child with acute myeloid leukemia. The sequencing here drew on PBMCs from the stem cell graft donor, taken from the stem cell graft. The V gene is TRBV5-1, the J gene TRBJ2-7, with D hard to call. The CDR3 region is CASSLAVSWSSYEQYF. CDR3 nucleotide sequence: TGCGCCAGCAGCTTGGCCGTCAGCTGGAGCTCCTACGAGCAGTACTTC.